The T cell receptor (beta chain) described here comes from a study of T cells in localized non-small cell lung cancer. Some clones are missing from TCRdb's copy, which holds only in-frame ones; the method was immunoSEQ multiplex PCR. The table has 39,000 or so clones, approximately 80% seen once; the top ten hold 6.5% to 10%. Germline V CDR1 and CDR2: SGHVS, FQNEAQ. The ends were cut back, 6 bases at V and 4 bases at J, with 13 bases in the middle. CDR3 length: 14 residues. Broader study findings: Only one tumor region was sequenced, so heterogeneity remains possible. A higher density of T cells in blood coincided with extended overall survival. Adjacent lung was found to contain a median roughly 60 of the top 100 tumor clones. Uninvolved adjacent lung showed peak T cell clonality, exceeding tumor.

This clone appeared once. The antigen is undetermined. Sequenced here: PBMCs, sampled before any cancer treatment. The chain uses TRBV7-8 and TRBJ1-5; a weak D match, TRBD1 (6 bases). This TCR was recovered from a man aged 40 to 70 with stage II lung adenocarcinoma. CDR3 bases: TGTGCCAGCAGTTGGGACACTTATAATCAGCCCCAGCATTTT. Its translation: CASSWDTYNQPQHF.